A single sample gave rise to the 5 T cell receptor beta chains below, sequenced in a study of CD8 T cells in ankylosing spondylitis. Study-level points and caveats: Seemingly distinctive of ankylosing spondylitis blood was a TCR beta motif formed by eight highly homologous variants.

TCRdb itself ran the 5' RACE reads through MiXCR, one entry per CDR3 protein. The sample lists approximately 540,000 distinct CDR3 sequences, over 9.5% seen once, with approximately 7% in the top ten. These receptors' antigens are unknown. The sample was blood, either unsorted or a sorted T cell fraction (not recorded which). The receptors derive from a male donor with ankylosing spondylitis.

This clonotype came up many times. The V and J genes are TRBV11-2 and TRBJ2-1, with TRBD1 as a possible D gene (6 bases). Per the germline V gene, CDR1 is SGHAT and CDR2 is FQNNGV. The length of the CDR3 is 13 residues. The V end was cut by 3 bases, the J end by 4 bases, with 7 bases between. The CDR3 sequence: CASSFTGYNEQFF. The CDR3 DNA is TGTGCCAGCAGCTTTACAGGGTACAATGAGCAGTTCTTC.

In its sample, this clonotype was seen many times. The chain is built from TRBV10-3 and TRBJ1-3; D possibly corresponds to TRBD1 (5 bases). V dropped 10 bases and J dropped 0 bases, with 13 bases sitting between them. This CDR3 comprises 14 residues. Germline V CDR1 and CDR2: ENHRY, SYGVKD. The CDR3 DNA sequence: TGTGCCAGCACCGGGGGGTCCTCTGGAAACACCATATATTTT. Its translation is CASTGGSSGNTIYF.

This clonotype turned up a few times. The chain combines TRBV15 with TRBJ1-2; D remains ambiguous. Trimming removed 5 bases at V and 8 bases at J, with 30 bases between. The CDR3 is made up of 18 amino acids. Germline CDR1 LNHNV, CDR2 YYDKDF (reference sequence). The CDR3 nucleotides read TGTGCCACCAGCGCCTTCGTCCGCTCGAGCTCTGCCGTGGGGGGCTACACCTTC. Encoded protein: CATSAFVRSSSAVGGYTF.

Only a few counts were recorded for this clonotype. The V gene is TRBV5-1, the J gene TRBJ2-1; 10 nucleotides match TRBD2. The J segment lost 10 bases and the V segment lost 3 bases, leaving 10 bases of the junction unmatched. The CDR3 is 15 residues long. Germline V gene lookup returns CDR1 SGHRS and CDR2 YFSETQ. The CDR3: CASSWFLAGVGEQFF. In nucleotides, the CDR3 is TGCGCCAGCAGCTGGTTCCTAGCGGGAGTAGGGGAGCAGTTCTTC.

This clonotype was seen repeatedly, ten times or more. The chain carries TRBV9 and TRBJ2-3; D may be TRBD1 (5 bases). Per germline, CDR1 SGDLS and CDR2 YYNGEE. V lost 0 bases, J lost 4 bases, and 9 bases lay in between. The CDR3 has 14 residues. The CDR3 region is CASSVVGPPDTQYF. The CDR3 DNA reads TGTGCCAGCAGCGTAGTGGGGCCCCCAGATACGCAGTATTTT. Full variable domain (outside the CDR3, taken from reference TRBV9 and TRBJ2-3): DSGVTQTPKHLITATGQRVTLRCSPRSGDLSVYWYQQSLDQGLQFLIQYYNGEERAKGNILERFSAQQFPDLHSELNLSSLELGDSALYFCASSVVGPPDTQYFGPGTRLTVL.